The 3 T cell receptor beta chains in this list originate from one sample, sequenced in a study of technical replicates of blood from a few donors. Assay used: immunoSEQ multiplex PCR; TCRdb lists only in-frame clones, some missing. Among approximately 76,000 clones listed, over 75% were seen once. What was sequenced was T cells isolated from PBMCs. Receptors originate from a human donor in good health.

This sequence joins TRBV1 and TRBJ2-3; the table's D call of TRBD2 was not tested on the DNA. TRBV1 is noted as a pseudogene. The length of the CDR3 is 18 residues. CDR3 nucleotides: TGCACCAGCAGATCCCTGCCCATAGCGGGTCGGCCCACAGATACGCAGTATTTT. This codes for CTSRSLPIAGRPTDTQYF.

This rearrangement joins TRBV15 to TRBJ1-1; D is possibly TRBD1 (5 bases). Germline CDR1 reads LNHNV; CDR2 reads YYDKDF (reference sequence). This CDR3 comprises 16 residues. The V end lost 0 bases, the J end lost 1 base, and 12 bases lay between the germline ends. The CDR3 spells CATSRENRFPNTEAFF. In DNA, the CDR3 is TGTGCCACCAGCAGAGAAAACAGGTTCCCGAACACTGAAGCTTTCTTT.

The V call is TRBV11-2, the J call TRBJ1-5; D uncertain. Deletions cut 2 bases from V and 7 bases from J, with 12 bases between. CDR3 length: 14 amino acids. The germline V gene has CDR1 SGHAT and CDR2 FQNNGV. The CDR3: CASSLYSNTQPQHF. For the CDR3, the DNA is TGTGCCAGCAGCTTATACAGCAATACCCAGCCCCAGCATTTT.